The subject of this entry is one TCR beta chain. Enrolled during active infection, Seattle patients were then followed longitudinally. This entry comes from a study of blood T cell repertoires in COVID-19. Study-wide context: Sites in the United States, Italy and Spain provided acute and convalescent COVID-19 samples. T cells, B-cell-depleted T cells, or PBMCs supplied cDNA or gDNA.

Germline CDR1 reads KGHSH; CDR2 reads LQKENI. V dropped 8 bases and J dropped 5 bases, with 16 bases sitting between them. The CDR3 length is 14 residues. In the authors' methods: The authors estimated nucleated cell counts from reference gene primer amplification. Method: immunoSEQ multiplex PCR; TCRdb's copy keeps in-frame clones and lacks some. That table gives V, J and clone size, and the DNA gave D and trimming. The top ten hold just over 9.5% of the sample, which has approximately 340,000 clones, approximately 86% seen once. The receptor was isolated from a man aged 30 to 45 with COVID-19, enrolled during active disease. V gene TRBV18 combines with J gene TRBJ2-1; D might be TRBD1 (5 bases). The source material was peripheral blood. The CDR3 reads CASTASSGNNEQFF. The CDR3 nucleotides read TGTGCCAGCACCGCCAGTTCAGGGAACAATGAGCAGTTCTTC.